The clone carrying this T cell receptor beta chain has at least ten counts. The data were taken from a study of T cells in Graves' hyperthyroidism and ophthalmopathy. A patient was excluded if there was uncontrolled infection, other autoimmune disease, pregnancy or lactation. Template material for amplifying TCR beta CDR3 regions consisted of RNA transcripts. In the first-round RT-PCR of the TCR CDR3, the HTBI primer set was used. TCRdb independently ran MiXCR on the multiplex PCR reads; one entry per CDR3 protein. The data hold around 370,000 distinct CDR3 sequences, with around 20% observed a single time. The CDR3 has 14 residues. The ends lost 6 bases at V and 3 bases at J; junction bases unmatched: 9. The V gene's germline CDR1 is SQVTM and CDR2 ANQGSEA.

V is TRBV29-1 and J is TRBJ1-1, with 8 bases fitting TRBD1. This receptor was taken from a man aged 18 to 29 with Graves' ophthalmopathy. What was sequenced was blood. CDR3 amino acids: CSVRTRTGHTEAFF. Here the CDR3 DNA reads TGCAGCGTGAGAACCCGGACAGGGCACACTGAAGCTTTCTTT.